This T cell receptor beta chain was captured by sequencing in a study of T cell repertoires in cytomegalovirus infection. About the research overall: The public TCR beta signatures pointed to both CMV infection and matching HLA type.

This clonotype was seen a few times. This CDR3 is built from 14 residues. V was pared by 5 bases and J by 7 bases, with 6 bases of the junction left unmatched. CDR1 and CDR2 from the germline V gene are SGHNT and YENEEA. TCRdb passed the reads through MiXCR, listing each CDR3 protein once. The sample yields about 740,000 distinct CDR3 sequences, roughly 35% seen once. The chain is built from TRBV11-3 and TRBJ2-1; 9 nucleotides line up with TRBD1. The receptor was derived from a human donor in good health (CMV status not recorded). Some clones in this sample may be carry-over from other donors' samples. Sequenced material: PBMCs. DNA for the CDR3: TGTGCCAGCAGCCCTCGGACAGGGGAAAATGAGCAGTTCTTC. Translated: CASSPRTGENEQFF. Supplemented by reference TRBV11-3 and TRBJ2-1, the full variable domain reads EAGVVQSPRYKIIEKKQPVAFWCNPISGHNTLYWYLQNLGQGPELLIRYENEEAVDDSQLPKDRFSAERLKGVDSTLKIQPAELGDSAVYLCASSPRTGENEQFFGPGTRLTVL.